These T cell receptor beta chains were read from a single sample in a study of cytomegalovirus exposure and HLA in healthy donors. TCRdb's copy holds only in-frame clones and misses some; the assay was immunoSEQ multiplex PCR. The sample carries 100,000 to 150,000 clones, roughly 79% recorded once. Sequenced input: PBMCs. Source of these receptors: a man between 18 and 35 years old in good health and CMV-seronegative. Both conserved end residues are part of each CDR3. D genes are given only for firm matches. Size is stated for part of the rows, as once, few or many counts, or as a class when the clone is expanded.

D gene,V gene,J gene,clone size,CDR3 DNA,CDR3 protein
-,TRBV5-1,TRBJ2-3,-,TGCGCCAGCAGCTCCGACAGGCCCACAGATACGCAGTATTTT,CASSSDRPTDTQYF
TRBD1,TRBV4-3,TRBJ2-7,once,TGCGCCAGCAGCCAGGAAGACAGGGCTGAGCAGTACTTC,CASSQEDRAEQYF
TRBD1,TRBV5-1,TRBJ1-1,-,TGCGCCAGCAGCGTGACAGGGCTTCACACTGAAGCTTTCTTT,CASSVTGLHTEAFF
-,TRBV6-1,TRBJ1-5,-,TGTGCCAGCAGTAATTCAGGCCGCCTTGCTCAGCCCCAGCATTTT,CASSNSGRLAQPQHF
-,TRBV29-1,TRBJ2-1,-,TGCAGCGTTGGATTGGGGGATTCGGGACAATTTGAGCAGTTCTTC,CSVGLGDSGQFEQFF
-,TRBV18,TRBJ1-2,-,TGTGCCAGCTCACCACCGGTTTCGCGGAACAAGGCGTATGGCTACACCTTC,CASSPPVSRNKAYGYTF
-,TRBV30,TRBJ1-1,-,TGTGCCTGGAGTCCGAGGCGGGTGGGCACTGAAGCTTTCTTT,CAWSPRRVGTEAFF
TRBD1,TRBV6-5,TRBJ2-7,few,TGTGCCAGCAGTTACTCGAAGCGGGGACAGGGGCACGAGCAGTACTTC,CASSYSKRGQGHEQYF
-,TRBV2,TRBJ1-3,-,TGTGCCAGCACTTATACAGGGAACTCTGGAAACACCATATATTTT,CASTYTGNSGNTIYF
-,TRBV7-2,TRBJ2-7,-,TGTGCCAGCAGCTTACCCTCCGGCGGGCGAAGACCGGCCTACGAGCAGTACTTC,CASSLPSGGRRPAYEQYF
-,TRBV29-1,TRBJ2-5,many,TGCAGCGTGTCCATGGCCCAAGAGACCCAGTACTTC,CSVSMAQETQYF
TRBD1,TRBV7-9,TRBJ1-1,-,TGTGCCAGCAGCTGCACTACAGGGGGGAACACTGAAGCTTTCTTT,CASSCTTGGNTEAFF
-,TRBV6-6,TRBJ2-7,few,TGTGCCAGCACCAAGGGAGGGACACCTACCTACGAGCAGTACTTC,CASTKGGTPTYEQYF
TRBD1,TRBV14,TRBJ1-2,-,TGTGCCAGCAGCCAAGATCAGGACAGGGGAACGGGCGGCTACACCTTC,CASSQDQDRGTGGYTF
TRBD2,TRBV5-1,TRBJ2-3,-,TGCGCCAGCAGCTCCCTGACTAGCGGGGGGGTAGGAGCAGATACGCAGTATTTT,CASSSLTSGGVGADTQYF
TRBD2,TRBV10-3,TRBJ2-5,-,TGTGCCATCAGTCCGGGACTACAAGGAGAGACCCAGTACTTC,CAISPGLQGETQYF
-,TRBV7-2,TRBJ1-5,-,TGTGCCAGCAGCTTAGTGGGCAGGGATCAGCCCCAGCATTTT,CASSLVGRDQPQHF
-,TRBV6-5,TRBJ1-5,-,TGTGCCAGCAGTCTCCTCGGGGAGGCGAATCAGCCCCAGCATTTT,CASSLLGEANQPQHF
-,TRBV19,TRBJ1-5,-,TGTGCCAGTAGTATCGGGTATAGCAATCAGCCCCAGCATTTT,CASSIGYSNQPQHF
-,TRBV5-1,TRBJ1-2,-,TGCGCCAGCAGCCTGACAGCTCACTATGGCTACACCTTC,CASSLTAHYGYTF
TRBD2,TRBV11-3,TRBJ2-2,once,TGTGCCAGCAGCTTAGTCTTAGCGGGGAATACCGGGGAGCTGTTTTTT,CASSLVLAGNTGELFF
TRBD1,TRBV9,TRBJ1-2,-,TGTGCCAGCAGCGTAGCATCCAGGGGGTTCAATGGCTACACCTTC,CASSVASRGFNGYTF
TRBD2,TRBV6-5,TRBJ2-5,-,TGTGCCAGCAGTTACGGGAGCGGGGGGGGGCAAGAGACCCAGTACTTC,CASSYGSGGGQETQYF
-,TRBV4-1,TRBJ1-5,-,TGCGCCAGCAGCCAAGGAGGATCTCAGCCCCAGCATTTT,CASSQGGSQPQHF
-,TRBV27,TRBJ2-7,few,TGTGCCAGCAGTTTAAGAGGGTTCGGCAGCAACGACGAGCAGTACTTC,CASSLRGFGSNDEQYF
-,TRBV5-1,TRBJ2-5,-,TGCGCCAGCAGCTCGTTCCAAGAGACCCAGTACTTC,CASSSFQETQYF
-,TRBV19,TRBJ1-2,-,TGTGCCAGTAGTATAGGTCCAGAAAACTATGGCTACACCTTC,CASSIGPENYGYTF
-,TRBV6-4,TRBJ2-1,-,TGTGCCAGCAGTGTGGAGCAGGGGTACTACAATGAGCAGTTCTTC,CASSVEQGYYNEQFF
-,TRBV11-3,TRBJ1-1,-,TGTGCCAGCAGCTTCGAGGGAAACACTGAAGCTTTCTTT,CASSFEGNTEAFF
TRBD1,TRBV5-8,TRBJ1-1,-,TGTGCCAGCAGCTTGGGGACAGGGTCGAACACTGAAGCTTTCTTT,CASSLGTGSNTEAFF
TRBD1,TRBV7-9,TRBJ2-5,-,TGTGCCAGCAGCTATTACAGGGGGCGCGGAGAGACCCAGTACTTC,CASSYYRGRGETQYF
-,TRBV19,TRBJ1-1,-,TGTGCCAGTAGTATTGTGAGGCGATCTACTGAAGCTTTCTTT,CASSIVRRSTEAFF
-,TRBV30,TRBJ1-6,-,TGTGCCTGGAGTGTACATCTTGGGGGAGGATCACCCCTCCACTTT,CAWSVHLGGGSPLHF
-,TRBV7-9,TRBJ1-2,-,TGTGCCAGCAGCTTAACACTAAACTATGGCTACACCTTC,CASSLTLNYGYTF
TRBD1,TRBV7-2,TRBJ2-2,-,TGTGCCAGCAGCTTAGACGGGACAGGAAACACCGGGGAGCTGTTTTTT,CASSLDGTGNTGELFF
TRBD1,TRBV5-5,TRBJ1-4,-,TGTGCCAGCAGCTTCATCCGGGACAGGGGGAGTATTCGTGAAAAACTGTTTTTT,CASSFIRDRGSIREKLFF
TRBD1,TRBV6-6,TRBJ2-7,-,TGTGCCAGCAGTTACGGGACAGGGGACATCGAGCAGTACTTC,CASSYGTGDIEQYF
-,TRBV2,TRBJ1-2,-,TGTGCCAGCAGTGAAGCAGCGTATGGCTACACCTTC,CASSEAAYGYTF
-,TRBV29-1,TRBJ2-7,few,TGCAGCGCTGTGGGCCGGAACTACGAGCAGTACTTC,CSAVGRNYEQYF
-,TRBV5-1,TRBJ2-1,-,TGCGCCAGCAGCCCCGCGGACAGGATTAGCGGGGTTTCCTACAATGAGCAGTTCTTC,CASSPADRISGVSYNEQFF